These 25 T cell receptor beta chains were sequenced from one sample in a study of blood T cells in healthy people across ages. The authors ran a second PCR of 7 to 11 cycles using a sample-barcoded 5' primer and a J-beta primer mix. TCRdb processed the 5' RACE reads anew with MiXCR; each CDR3 protein has one entry. Of 800,000 to 950,000 distinct CDR3 sequences in the sample, about 27% were seen once. The same specimen was also included in a second study, on T cells of mothers and their children.

The source material was blood. Receptors originate from a woman aged 40 to 55 in good health.

This clonotype has only a few counts. The chain combines TRBV15 with TRBJ2-3, with unresolved D. This CDR3 spans 14 amino acids. CDR1 LNHNV and CDR2 YYDKDF come from the germline V gene (reference sequence). V was pared by 0 bases and J by 2 bases, with 6 bases between. The chain's CDR3 is CATSRDTPTDTQYF. For the CDR3, the DNA is TGTGCCACCAGCAGAGACACACCCACAGATACGCAGTATTTT.

This clonotype was seen a handful of times. A read error may produce the germline difference seen at one junction end. The chain carries TRBV15 and TRBJ1-2; perhaps TRBD1 as D (6 bases). Germline CDR1 LNHNV, CDR2 YYDKDF (reference sequence). The CDR3 extends over 15 amino acids. CDR3 coding DNA: TGTGCCACCTGGGGCTCTAAGACAGGCAACTACGGCTACACCTTC. It specifies CATWGSKTGNYGYTF.

The gene calls are TRBV6-6 and TRBJ2-5; D tentatively reads TRBD1 or TRBD2 (5 bases each). This CDR3 is 15 amino acids long. Germline V lookup: CDR1 MNHNY, CDR2 SVGAGI (reference sequence). V was shortened by 4 bases and J by 9 bases, with 21 bases between the two germline ends. The chain's CDR3 is CASSFEGNGNQPQYF. DNA for the CDR3: TGTGCCAGCAGTTTCGAGGGGAATGGCAATCAGCCCCAGTACTTC.

The CDR3 spells CASSPTAGLQQYF. The CDR3 nucleotides read TGTGCCAGCAGTCCGACAGCAGGACTACAGCAGTACTTC. The V call is TRBV12-3 or TRBV12-4, the J call TRBJ2-7; maybe TRBD2 (6 bases). The CDR3 consists of 13 residues. The V and J ends lost 5 bases and 8 bases respectively, with 16 bases between them.

The chain couples TRBV20-1 to TRBJ1-2, with D hard to call. Germline CDR1 is DFQATT and CDR2 is SNEGSKA (reference sequence). V lost 4 bases and J 4 bases, leaving 10 bases between the germline ends. The CDR3 is made up of 12 amino acids. DNA of the CDR3: TGCAGTGCTAAGAAACATAGCTATGGCTACACCTTC. Translating it yields CSAKKHSYGYTF.

This clonotype has just a few counts. A single base separates this from a much larger clone, so it may be a read error. This chain joins TRBV20-1 and TRBJ2-4; the D gene could be TRBD1 or TRBD2 (5 bases each). The CDR3 spans 13 residues. Trimming stripped 5 bases from V and 13 bases from J, with 21 bases between. CDR1 and CDR2 from the germline V gene are DFQATT and SNEGSKA (reference sequence). The CDR3 nucleotides read TGCAGTGCTTGGGACGGAACCTACAATGAGCAGTACTTC. It yields the protein CSAWDGTYNEQYF.

The gene calls are TRBV6-5 and TRBJ2-6; D call uncertain. Deletions cut 4 bases from V and 2 bases from J, with 9 bases between. The CDR3 totals 15 residues. Germline CDR1 and CDR2: MNHEY and SVGAGI. CDR3 sequence: CASSSGFAGANVLTF. CDR3 nucleotides: TGTGCCAGCAGTTCCGGTTTCGCTGGGGCCAACGTCCTGACTTTC.

The table lists this clonotype with a few counts. This may be a read error, as it is one base from a much larger clone. The V and J genes are TRBV4-1 and TRBJ2-3, with D uncertain. V was clipped by 0 bases and J by 0 bases, with 13 bases between them. Germline V lookup: CDR1 MGHRA, CDR2 YSYEKL. The CDR3 extends over 17 amino acids. The CDR3 nucleotides read TGCGCCAGCAGCCAAGAGGGCCGAACTGCTAGCACAGATACGCAGTATTTT. Translating it yields CASSQEGRTASTDTQYF.

This clonotype appeared a few times. The rearrangement links TRBV6-5 to TRBJ2-7; D uncertain. Looked up from germline, CDR1 is MNHEY and CDR2 is SVGAGI. The CDR3 is 15 amino acids. V dropped 0 bases and J dropped 1 base, with 10 bases sitting between them. The DNA for the CDR3 is TGTGCCAGCAGTTACTCCCGACACCGGTCCTACGAGCAGTACTTC. Its protein product is CASSYSRHRSYEQYF.

The gene calls are TRBV27 and TRBJ1-6, with D uncertain. The V gene lost 3 bases and the J gene lost 5 bases, with 14 bases spanning the gap. CDR1 is MNHEY and CDR2 is SMNVEV in the germline V gene (reference sequence). The CDR3 totals 16 residues. CDR3 DNA: TGTGCCAGCAGTTTCCCCAGCAAGGGAGATAATTCACCCCTCCACTTT. Its protein is CASSFPSKGDNSPLHF.

The rearrangement uses TRBV28 and TRBJ2-1, with 11 bases identical to TRBD2. The CDR3 is 15 residues long. Trimming took 3 bases from V and 10 from J; bases not matched to a gene: 8. The germline V gene has CDR1 MDHEN and CDR2 SYDVKM. CDR3: CASSFLSGGAWEQFF. CDR3 bases: TGTGCCAGCAGTTTTCTTAGCGGGGGGGCCTGGGAGCAGTTCTTC. The full variable domain, completed using reference TRBV28 and TRBJ2-1, is DVKVTQSSRYLVKRTGEKVFLECVQDMDHENMFWYRQDPGLGLRLIYFSYDVKMKEKGDIPEGYSVSREKKERFSLILESASTNQTSMYLCASSFLSGGAWEQFFGPGTRLTVL.

This clonotype was recorded many times. The CDR3: CAITIAGGNNEQFF. DNA of the CDR3: TGTGCCATCACAATTGCGGGGGGAAACAATGAGCAGTTCTTC. V and J are TRBV10-3 and TRBJ2-1; 8 bases map to TRBD2. This CDR3 has 14 amino acids. Germline CDR1 reads ENHRY; CDR2 reads SYGVKD. V shed 7 bases, J shed 5 bases, and the junction held 7 bases outside the gene matches.

This clonotype occurred a few times. The V and J genes are TRBV6-5 and TRBJ1-2; 11 nucleotides align to TRBD1. The germline V gene encodes CDR1 MNHEY and CDR2 SVGAGI. Trimming at V came to 2 bases and at J to 4 bases, leaving 6 bases not matched to a gene. The CDR3 is 16 residues long. The CDR3 reads CASSYDGQGAFYGYTF. Written as DNA, the CDR3 is TGTGCCAGCAGTTACGACGGACAGGGGGCCTTCTATGGCTACACCTTC.

Notes on this clonotype: This could be a read error, since a much larger clone is one nucleotide away. This chain uses TRBV5-1 with TRBJ1-2, with D possibly matching TRBD1 (5 bases). The CDR3 is made up of 15 amino acids. The germline gives CDR1 SGHRS, CDR2 YFSETQ. The CDR3 bases are TGCACCAGCAGCCTAGATCCCCGGGACCCGGGAGGCTACACCTTC. It is translated as CTSSLDPRDPGGYTF.

V usage is TRBV6-2 or TRBV6-3 and J usage is TRBJ2-1, with 8 bases fitting TRBD2. CDR3 size: 12 residues. Germline V lookup: CDR1 MNHEY, CDR2 SVGEGT. V shed 7 bases and J 12 bases; nucleotides not matched to a gene: 8. CDR3 in DNA: TGTGCCAGCAAGGCGAGCGGGAGAGCGCAGTTCTTC. Translation gives CASKASGRAQFF.

The chain carries TRBV5-1 and TRBJ2-5, with 7 nucleotides matching TRBD1. In germline, CDR1 is SGHRS, CDR2 YFSETQ. CDR3 length equals 16 residues. J lost 5 bases, V lost 5 bases, and 15 bases had no gene match. In nucleotides, the CDR3 is TGCGCCAGCAGTCCAGGAGAACAGGGGAAGGCGGAGACCCAGTACTTC. This encodes CASSPGEQGKAETQYF.

This sequence joins TRBV4-2 and TRBJ1-2; D is uncertain. Trimming removed 4 bases from V and 4 bases from J, with 16 bases in between. This CDR3 spans 15 amino acids. Germline V gene sequence: CDR1 LGHNA, CDR2 YNFKEQ. The CDR3 protein is CASSPAPQEGYGYTF. Here the CDR3 DNA reads TGTGCCAGCAGCCCCGCCCCCCAGGAGGGCTATGGCTACACCTTC.

Comment on this clonotype: Germline and junction disagree at one end, which may indicate a read error. V gene TRBV28 combines with J gene TRBJ2-3; D tentatively reads TRBD1 or TRBD2 (5 bases each). The CDR3 has 16 residues. Germline CDR1 is MDHEN and CDR2 is SYDVKM. CDR3 loop: CASSLSTGSSTGTQYF. DNA for the CDR3: TGTGCCAGCAGTTTATCAACAGGATCTAGCACAGGTACGCAGTATTTT.

This clonotype has at least ten counts. This chain connects TRBV29-1 to TRBJ1-2, with D uncertain. Trimming took off 7 bases at V and 1 base at J, with 13 bases between the two ends. The CDR3 length is 13 residues. Germline CDR1 reads SQVTM; CDR2 reads ANQGSEA. CDR3 protein: CSAYSYNNYGYTF. The DNA for the CDR3 is TGCAGCGCCTACAGCTATAATAACTATGGCTACACCTTC.

The genes are TRBV5-5 and TRBJ2-5; the match to TRBD1 covers 7 bases. The J call may be mistaken, given a closer DNA end match to TRBJ2-7. The CDR3 length is 14 residues. In germline, CDR1 is SGHKS, CDR2 YYEKEE (reference sequence). CDR3 nucleotide sequence: TGTGCCAGCAGCCAAGATGGGACAGCCTACGAGCAGTACTTC. As protein: CASSQDGTAYEQYF.

This clonotype showed up just a few times. This chain connects TRBV7-8 to TRBJ2-7; TRBD1 agrees at 8 bases. Germline V gene lookup returns CDR1 SGHVS and CDR2 FQNEAQ. CDR3 size: 14 residues. Trimming cost V 5 bases and J 3 bases; bases outside gene matches: 6. CDR3 sequence (DNA): TGTGCCAGCAGCAGGCGACAGGGGATCTACGAGCAGTACTTC. Its protein product is CASSRRQGIYEQYF.

This sequence joins TRBV6-6 and TRBJ2-5, with 10 bases that match TRBD2. This CDR3 has 16 amino acids. Germline-derived CDR1 and CDR2 are MNHNY and SVGAGI (reference sequence). The V gene end was trimmed by 7 bases and the J gene end by 2 bases; junction bases not matched to a gene: 10. The CDR3 nucleotides read TGTGCCAGCACCTACGGGGTAGCGGGGGGACAAGAGACCCAGTACTTC. It yields the protein CASTYGVAGGQETQYF.

This clonotype occurred a few times. V gene TRBV5-1 combines with J gene TRBJ2-5; D is unclear. With 4 bases removed from V and 1 base from J, the gap between germline ends came to 11 bases. CDR1 SGHRS and CDR2 YFSETQ come from the germline V gene. This CDR3 is built from 14 residues. The DNA of the CDR3 is TGCGCCAGCAGCGACCTAAGTGGCCAAGAGACCCAGTACTTC. The encoded protein is CASSDLSGQETQYF.

This clonotype showed up many times. The chain joins TRBV9 to TRBJ2-7, with 11 bases lining up with TRBD1. From germline, CDR1 is SGDLS and CDR2 YYNGEE. V gave up 3 bases and J gave up 2 bases; unmatched junction bases: 7. The CDR3 is made up of 16 amino acids. CDR3 loop: CASSATPGQGAYEQYF. In DNA, the CDR3 is TGTGCCAGCAGCGCCACACCGGGACAGGGGGCCTACGAGCAGTACTTC.

The chain couples TRBV20-1 to TRBJ2-7, with D possibly being TRBD2 (5 bases). V was shortened by 2 bases and J by 2 bases, with 13 bases between the two germline ends. Germline CDR1 and CDR2: DFQATT and SNEGSKA (reference sequence). The CDR3 is made up of 14 amino acids. This CDR3 is CSARYPGSTYEQYF. As DNA, the CDR3 is TGCAGTGCTAGATACCCGGGGAGCACCTACGAGCAGTACTTC.